This TCR beta chain was retrieved from a study of cytomegalovirus exposure and HLA in healthy donors. Germline V gene sequence: CDR1 MNHEY, CDR2 SMNVEV (reference sequence). V was pared by 2 bases and J by 3 bases, with 11 bases between. CDR3 length: 14 residues. PCR was performed using 60 Vbeta and 13 Jbeta primers. The data were produced by immunoSEQ multiplex PCR, yet TCRdb's version contains in-frame clones alone and is incomplete. The sample includes over 100,000 clones, approximately 85% seen only once; the top ten take roughly 8%. The chain links TRBV27 to TRBJ2-7; D ambiguous. The sequenced sample was PBMCs. The receptor was derived from a woman in her forties or fifties in good health and CMV-seropositive. The CDR3 bases are TGTGCCAGCAGTTTAATCCCCGCGAGCTACGAGCAGTACTTC. It is translated as CASSLIPASYEQYF.